The 26 T cell receptor beta chains presented below share a single source sample, sequenced in a study of blood T cell repertoires in COVID-19. Repertoires were generated with immunoSEQ multiplex PCR, while TCRdb's copy carries only in-frame clones and drops some. The sample holds approximately 180,000 clones, approximately 83% seen once. The source material was peripheral blood. Source of these receptors: a human donor with active or convalescent COVID-19. The donor label of this sample is uncertain.

The chain uses TRBV9 and TRBJ2-3; 13 bases align to TRBD2. The V gene end was trimmed by 2 bases and the J gene end by 5 bases; junction bases not matched to a gene: 8. Germline V gene lookup returns CDR1 SGDLS and CDR2 YYNGEE. This CDR3 comprises 17 residues. The CDR3 coding sequence is TGTGCCAGCAGCGTCACTAGCGGGGGGGCGGAGGAAGATACGCAGTATTTT. It translates to CASSVTSGGAEEDTQYF.

The chain carries TRBV4-3 and TRBJ2-1; perhaps TRBD1 as D (6 bases). Germline V lookup: CDR1 LGHNA, CDR2 YSLEER. The V end lost 4 bases, the J end lost 4 bases, and 20 bases lay between the germline ends. CDR3 length: 17 residues. The CDR3 spells CASSPGLHEQGYNEQFF. As DNA, the CDR3 is TGCGCCAGCAGCCCTGGATTACATGAACAGGGTTACAATGAGCAGTTCTTC.

CDR3: CASSLGSAPYEQYF. CDR3 nucleotides: TGTGCCAGCAGCTTGGGTAGCGCTCCCTACGAGCAGTACTTC. V gene TRBV5-4 combines with J gene TRBJ2-7; tentatively, D is TRBD2 (5 bases). Germline V lookup: CDR1 SGHNT, CDR2 YYREEE (reference sequence). This CDR3 spans 14 amino acids. Trimming cost V 0 bases and J 2 bases, with 9 bases left between them.

The rearrangement joins TRBV2 to TRBJ2-7, with 7 bases lining up with TRBD1. This CDR3 spans 15 amino acids. Germline trimming cut 7 bases from V and 3 bases from J; bases unmatched to any gene: 12. CDR1 is SNHLY and CDR2 is FYNNEI in the germline V gene. The CDR3 DNA reads TGTGCCAGCATCCCGGACAGGAGGTTTCACTACGAGCAGTACTTC. It is translated as CASIPDRRFHYEQYF.

In DNA, the CDR3 is TGTGCCAGCTCAAGACCTAGCGGGAGCGAGCAGTACTTC. It codes for CASSRPSGSEQYF. The gene calls are TRBV18 and TRBJ2-7; TRBD2 matches 10 bases. Germline values: CDR1 KGHSH, CDR2 LQKENI. Trimming removed 5 bases from V and 6 bases from J; junction bases left unmatched: 4. The CDR3 is 13 residues long.

The rearrangement uses TRBV4-1 and TRBJ1-2; D is ambiguous. The V gene's germline CDR1 is MGHRA and CDR2 YSYEKL. CDR3 length equals 12 residues. Trimming took off 3 bases at V and 7 bases at J, with 9 bases between the two ends. The DNA of the CDR3 is TGCGCCAGCAGCCATGAGGGAAGTGGCTACACCTTC. As protein: CASSHEGSGYTF.

The chain recombines TRBV7-9 with TRBJ2-5, with no clear D. V was trimmed by 4 bases and J by 11 bases, leaving 23 bases between them. This CDR3 is built from 15 residues. CDR1 and CDR2 from the germline V gene are SEHNR and FQNEAQ (reference sequence). In DNA, the CDR3 is TGTGCCAGCAGCTCTTATCCGGAGATCAAGAGTTCGCAGTACTTC. Protein: CASSSYPEIKSSQYF.

The V call is TRBV12-3 or TRBV12-4, the J call TRBJ2-3; TRBD1 is a possible D gene (5 bases). The CDR3 extends over 12 amino acids. Trimming pared 5 bases from V and 6 bases from J, leaving 9 bases between. As DNA, the CDR3 is TGTGCCAGCAGTCAGGGCTGGGATACGCAGTATTTT. The encoded protein is CASSQGWDTQYF.

The rearrangement joins TRBV7-2 to TRBJ2-7; D perhaps matches TRBD2 (6 bases). Germline CDR1 and CDR2: SGHTA and FQGNSA. The CDR3 sequence is 14 residues long. Trimming removed 4 bases at V and 4 bases at J, with 14 bases between. This chain's CDR3 is CASSWGVNGYEQYF. CDR3 coding DNA: TGTGCCAGCAGCTGGGGGGTGAACGGGTACGAGCAGTACTTC.

The chain has TRBV3-1 (or the pseudogene TRBV3-2) and TRBJ1-1; D not certain. Germline-derived CDR1 and CDR2 are LGHDT and YNNKEL (reference sequence). This CDR3 contains 14 residues. With 2 bases removed from V and 1 base from J, the gap between germline ends came to 8 bases. The CDR3 DNA follows: TGTGCCAGCAGCCAAAAATACGGGAACACTGAAGCTTTCTTT. This gives the protein CASSQKYGNTEAFF.

This chain uses TRBV7-3 with TRBJ2-3; no definite D call. V was clipped by 3 bases and J by 6 bases, with 10 bases between them. In germline, CDR1 is SGHTA, CDR2 FQGTGA. CDR3 length: 13 residues. For the CDR3, the DNA is TGTGCCAGCAGCTTTGAACGCGAGGATACGCAGTATTTT. The encoded protein is CASSFEREDTQYF.

The chain joins TRBV5-1 to TRBJ2-3; 13 nucleotides match TRBD2. The CDR3 is made up of 17 amino acids. Germline V gene sequence: CDR1 SGHRS, CDR2 YFSETQ. J lost 4 bases, V lost 0 bases, and 5 bases had no gene match. The CDR3 DNA is TGCGCCAGCAGCTTGGGGACTAGCGGGAGTTTTTCAGATACGCAGTATTTT. Amino acids: CASSLGTSGSFSDTQYF.

This clone showed up just a few times. The sample carries other DNA sequences with the same CDR3. The chain is built from TRBV5-1 and TRBJ1-6; D is unresolved. CDR1 is SGHRS, CDR2 YFSETQ, per germline. V gave up 3 bases and J gave up 7 bases, with 8 bases separating them. The CDR3 runs 13 residues. As DNA, the CDR3 is TGCGCCAGCAGCTCACGAGAAAATTCACCCCTCCACTTT. It encodes CASSSRENSPLHF.

A word on this clone: Different DNA sequences within this sample yield the same CDR3. This chain links TRBV6-5 with TRBJ2-5, with 7 positions matching TRBD1. Germline V gives CDR1 MNHEY, CDR2 SVGAGI. This CDR3 is built from 11 residues. The junction had 2 bases not matched to a gene; V was cut back by 8 bases and J by 5 bases. Here the CDR3 DNA reads TGTGCCAGCCGCAGGGGGGAGACCCAGTACTTC. Its translation: CASRRGETQYF.

This rearrangement joins TRBV29-1 to TRBJ2-7; weak D call: TRBD2 (6 bases). Looked up from germline, CDR1 is SQVTM and CDR2 is ANQGSEA. The CDR3 loop spans 13 amino acids. Trimming took off 5 bases at V and 3 bases at J, with 14 bases between the two ends. The CDR3 nucleotides are TGCAGCGTTCCCGGGGGTGGGGACTACGAGCAGTACTTC. This codes for CSVPGGGDYEQYF.

The rearrangement joins TRBV6-2 or TRBV6-3 to TRBJ2-6; 8 nucleotides agree with TRBD1. V shed 7 bases, J shed 0 bases, and the junction held 14 bases outside the gene matches. Germline CDR1 and CDR2: MNHEY and SVGEGT. CDR3 length equals 19 residues. CDR3 amino acids: CASNPPYRDRSSGANVLTF. CDR3 sequence (DNA): TGTGCCAGCAACCCGCCGTACCGGGACAGGAGCTCTGGGGCCAACGTCCTGACTTTC.

The chain employs TRBV5-4 and TRBJ2-1; 9 bases agree with TRBD1. This CDR3 is built from 14 residues. The germline CDR1 and CDR2 sequences are SGHNT and YYREEE (reference sequence). V dropped 0 bases and J dropped 7; count of bases not matched to a gene: 2. The CDR3 sequence: CASSLGQGGNEQFF. The CDR3 DNA reads as TGTGCCAGCAGCTTGGGACAGGGGGGGAATGAGCAGTTCTTC.

V and J are TRBV6-5 and TRBJ2-2; TRBD2 agrees at 12 bases. In germline, CDR1 is MNHEY, CDR2 SVGAGI. Losses at the gene ends were 2 bases for V and 6 bases for J; bases not matched to a gene: 4. CDR3 length: 16 amino acids. In nucleotides, the CDR3 is TGTGCCAGCAGTTACGTCTCTAGCGGGGGGGCCGGGGAGCTGTTTTTT. Amino acids: CASSYVSSGGAGELFF.

The chain combines TRBV28 with TRBJ1-1; D ambiguous. Trimming left V 7 bases short and J 5 bases short, with 11 bases between. The germline V gene has CDR1 MDHEN and CDR2 SYDVKM. The CDR3 has 12 residues. This CDR3 is CASKWPQTEAFF. The CDR3 nucleotides read TGTGCCAGCAAGTGGCCCCAAACTGAAGCTTTCTTT.

The gene calls are TRBV7-3 and TRBJ2-1; 11 bases fit TRBD1. The V segment lost 4 bases and the J segment 6 bases; nucleotides outside the gene matches: 8. Germline V gene data show CDR1 as SGHTA and CDR2 as FQGTGA. This CDR3 spans 16 amino acids. CDR3 DNA sequence: TGTGCCAGCAGCTCCCCGGACAGGGGGCCTTCCAATGAGCAGTTCTTC. Its translation is CASSSPDRGPSNEQFF. Complete variable domain (other parts from reference TRBV7-3 and TRBJ2-1): GAGVSQTPSNKVTEKGKYVELRCDPISGHTALYWYRQSLGQGPEFLIYFQGTGAADDSGLPNDRFFAVRPEGSVSTLKIQRTERGDSAVYLCASSSPDRGPSNEQFFGPGTRLTVL.

The chain couples TRBV6-4 to TRBJ2-1; perhaps TRBD1 as D (6 bases). Germline lookup yields CDR1 MRHNA and CDR2 SNTAGT. This CDR3 spans 12 amino acids. Trimming cost V 0 bases and J 10 bases, with 7 bases left between them. The CDR3 is CASSDSGTEQFF. CDR3 bases: TGTGCCAGCAGTGACTCTGGGACAGAGCAGTTCTTC.

The CDR3, as DNA: TGTGCCAGCAGCTTAGGACAGGGTGGTTCACCCCTCCACTTT. Amino acid sequence: CASSLGQGGSPLHF. V usage is TRBV7-2 and J usage is TRBJ1-6; TRBD1 agrees at 7 bases. V lost 1 base and J lost 9; bases outside the gene matches: 3. The CDR3 totals 14 residues. Germline V gives CDR1 SGHTA, CDR2 FQGNSA.

The genes are TRBV2 and TRBJ2-1, with 10 bases that match TRBD2. The CDR3 sequence is 15 residues long. CDR1 is SNHLY and CDR2 is FYNNEI in the germline V gene. With 5 bases clipped from V and 7 bases from J, the junction kept 8 bases outside the gene matches. In DNA form, the CDR3 reads TGTGCCAGCAGTCGGTGGCTAGCGGGGGAAAATGAGCAGTTCTTC. Translation: CASSRWLAGENEQFF.

The chain links TRBV6-2 or TRBV6-3 to TRBJ2-3; unclear D gene. The germline V and J ends were trimmed by 5 bases and 5 bases, with 14 bases remaining between them. The germline V gene encodes CDR1 MNHEY and CDR2 SVGEGT. The CDR3 totals 14 residues. CDR3 amino acids: CASSTTAQGDTQYF. CDR3 in DNA: TGTGCCAGCAGTACGACTGCCCAAGGAGATACGCAGTATTTT.

This chain links TRBV11-2 with TRBJ2-1; TRBD1 is a possible D gene (5 bases). The CDR3 loop spans 15 amino acids. The germline gives CDR1 SGHAT, CDR2 FQNNGV. The germline V and J ends were trimmed by 3 bases and 8 bases, with 17 bases remaining between them. CDR3: CASSLETGPGYEQFF. The CDR3 nucleotides read TGTGCCAGCAGCTTGGAAACAGGACCCGGGTATGAGCAGTTCTTC.

The chain combines TRBV4-3 with TRBJ2-7; no clear D. This CDR3 has 15 amino acids. Trimming left V 0 bases short and J 0 bases short, with 9 bases between. Germline lookup yields CDR1 LGHNA and CDR2 YSLEER. This chain's CDR3 is CASSQDPQFSYEQYF. CDR3 coding DNA: TGCGCCAGCAGCCAAGACCCACAGTTCTCCTACGAGCAGTACTTC.